Each of the 18 T cell receptor beta chains below was sequenced from the same sample in a study of OX40 agonist ivuxolimab in advanced cancers. Profiling relied on immunoSEQ multiplex PCR, and the TCRdb table lists in-frame clones only, not all of them. This table has about 80,000 clones, 90% appearing once. Sequencing used CD4+ or CD8+ T cells sorted from blood, obtained in a trial of the OX40 agonist ivuxolimab. These TCRs come from an adult with an advanced solid tumor such as melanoma, head and neck, liver or kidney cancer.

J is TRBJ1-3 and V is TRBV6-5; perhaps TRBD1 as D (5 bases). The germline V gene encodes CDR1 MNHEY and CDR2 SVGAGI. Between the trimmed V and J ends, which lost 2 bases and 2 bases, there was a span of 13 bases. The CDR3 contains 16 residues. CDR3 DNA sequence: TGTGCCAGCAGTTACACCGGACACGGAGCTGGAAACACCATATATTTT. This translates into CASSYTGHGAGNTIYF.

The chain carries TRBV6-6 and TRBJ2-7; 8 nucleotides agree with TRBD2. Trimming cost V 8 bases and J 6 bases; bases outside gene matches: 9. The CDR3 is made up of 13 amino acids. The germline gives CDR1 MNHNY, CDR2 SVGAGI (reference sequence). The chain's CDR3 is CASSREGWGEQYF. The CDR3 nucleotides are TGTGCCAGCTCCCGGGAGGGTTGGGGCGAGCAGTACTTC.

V gene TRBV20-1 combines with J gene TRBJ2-1; TRBD2 might be the D (6 bases). This CDR3 is built from 11 residues. V shed 6 bases and J shed 5 bases, with 8 bases lying between them. Germline CDR1 is DFQATT and CDR2 is SNEGSKA (reference sequence). The CDR3: CSARLDNEQFF. The DNA for the CDR3 is TGCAGTGCGAGACTAGACAATGAGCAGTTCTTC.

This clone came up a few times. The V and J genes are TRBV5-1 and TRBJ2-7, with D possibly TRBD2 on 7 matching bases. The CDR3 sequence is 13 residues long. V was shortened by 4 bases and J by 3 bases, with 11 bases between the two germline ends. Germline CDR1 is SGHRS and CDR2 is YFSETQ. CDR3 DNA sequence: TGCGCCAGCAGCCTGGGGGGGCTCTACGAGCAGTACTTC. Protein product: CASSLGGLYEQYF.

This chain links TRBV27 with TRBJ2-3; 9 bases are a match to TRBD1. The germline gives CDR1 MNHEY, CDR2 SMNVEV (reference sequence). The CDR3 sequence is 16 residues long. The ends lost 5 bases at V and 3 bases at J; junction bases unmatched: 9. The CDR3: CASSHDRGKWTDTQYF. CDR3 DNA sequence: TGTGCCAGCAGTCACGACAGGGGGAAGTGGACAGATACGCAGTATTTT.

The rearrangement uses TRBV7-2 and TRBJ1-3; D is perhaps TRBD1 (5 bases). The CDR3 is 14 amino acids. The V end was cut by 6 bases, the J end by 3 bases, with 12 bases between. Looked up from germline, CDR1 is SGHTA and CDR2 is FQGNSA. The CDR3 loop is CASSRGGFGNTIYF. CDR3 sequence (DNA): TGTGCCAGCAGTCGCGGGGGGTTTGGAAACACCATATATTTT.

V gene TRBV5-4 combines with J gene TRBJ2-1, with TRBD2 matching 11 bases. The CDR3 sequence is 16 residues long. V gave up 5 bases and J gave up 3 bases; unmatched junction bases: 7. Germline V lookup: CDR1 SGHNT, CDR2 YYREEE (reference sequence). The CDR3 bases are TGTGCCAGCAGAGCTACTAGCGGGAGTGGCTACAATGAGCAGTTCTTC. Protein: CASRATSGSGYNEQFF. The full variable domain, its missing parts supplied by reference TRBV5-4 and TRBJ2-1, is ETGVTQSPTHLIKTRGQQVTLRCSSQSGHNTVSWYQQALGQGPQFIFQYYREEENGRGNFPPRFSGLQFPNYSSELNVNALELDDSALYLCASRATSGSGYNEQFFGPGTRLTVL.

The chain combines TRBV2 with TRBJ1-1, with D possibly being TRBD1 (6 bases). The CDR3 loop spans 13 amino acids. The germline V gene has CDR1 SNHLY and CDR2 FYNNEI. Trimming removed 7 bases at V and 3 bases at J, with 12 bases between. CDR3: CASNRVVDTEAFF. The DNA of the CDR3 is TGTGCCAGCAACAGGGTTGTGGACACTGAAGCTTTCTTT.

The CDR3 sequence: CASSRHLKQGRGPAGELFF. The CDR3 region has the DNA TGTGCCAGCAGCAGACACCTCAAACAGGGAAGGGGTCCGGCCGGGGAGCTGTTTTTT. V is TRBV7-9 and J is TRBJ2-2, with a tentative D call TRBD1 (6 bases). CDR1 is SEHNR, CDR2 FQNEAQ, per germline (reference sequence). The CDR3 covers 19 residues. With 5 bases removed from V and 6 bases from J, the gap between germline ends came to 28 bases.

This chain uses TRBV6-6 with TRBJ1-5, with TRBD1 matching 8 bases. V was clipped by 3 bases and J by 4 bases; unmatched bases: 5. The CDR3 runs to 15 residues. In germline, CDR1 is MNHNY, CDR2 SVGAGI (reference sequence). The CDR3 DNA reads TGTGCCAGCAGTTATGGACAGGGCTATAATCAGCCCCAGCATTTT. Translated, it gives CASSYGQGYNQPQHF.

The gene calls are TRBV6-1 and TRBJ2-1; TRBD2 agrees at 12 bases. The CDR3 runs 16 residues. V shed 2 bases and J 7 bases; nucleotides not matched to a gene: 6. The V gene's germline CDR1 is MNHNS and CDR2 SASEGT. The CDR3 reads CASSEPGLAGGNEQFF. CDR3 DNA sequence: TGTGCCAGCAGTGAACCGGGACTAGCGGGCGGGAATGAGCAGTTCTTC.

The CDR3 bases are TGTGCCAGCAGTTTATTTCACCCCCGGGCTAGTTGGGACTACAATGAGCAGTTCTTC. Protein: CASSLFHPRASWDYNEQFF. V is TRBV27 and J is TRBJ2-1; no reliable D call. Trimming pared 1 base from V and 3 bases from J, leaving 22 bases between. The CDR3 loop spans 19 amino acids. Looked up from germline, CDR1 is MNHEY and CDR2 is SMNVEV (reference sequence).

The CDR3 DNA reads as TGTGCCAGCAGCTTAGGGGGACAACAAGAGACCCAGTACTTC. Translated, it gives CASSLGGQQETQYF. The V and J genes are TRBV11-3 and TRBJ2-5; D may be TRBD1 (6 bases). V shed 1 base and J shed 2 bases, with 8 bases lying between them. Germline lookup yields CDR1 SGHNT and CDR2 YENEEA. This CDR3 has 14 residues.

This clone showed up just once. The genes are TRBV11-3 and TRBJ2-7, with TRBD1 matching 7 bases. J lost 5 bases, V lost 4 bases, and 5 bases had no gene match. The CDR3 loop spans 13 amino acids. Looked up from germline, CDR1 is SGHNT and CDR2 is YENEEA. This CDR3 is CASSSTGANEQYF. DNA of the CDR3: TGTGCCAGCAGCTCCACAGGGGCGAACGAGCAGTACTTC.

This rearrangement joins TRBV6-5 to TRBJ1-3, with D hard to call. V dropped 0 bases and J dropped 8 bases, with 11 bases sitting between them. CDR3 length: 14 amino acids. The V gene's germline CDR1 is MNHEY and CDR2 SVGAGI. The CDR3 reads CASSYSARWDTIYF. Here the CDR3 DNA reads TGTGCCAGCAGTTACTCGGCCAGGTGGGACACCATATATTTT.

The chain combines TRBV6-6 with TRBJ2-7; unclear D gene. Germline V gene sequence: CDR1 MNHNY, CDR2 SVGAGI (reference sequence). Trimming cost V 0 bases and J 4 bases, with 16 bases left between them. The CDR3 is made up of 16 amino acids. The CDR3 sequence: CASSYSKVTPVYEQYF. In DNA, the CDR3 is TGTGCCAGCAGTTACTCGAAGGTCACCCCAGTGTACGAGCAGTACTTC.

The CDR3 DNA follows: TGTGCCAGCAGCTCACAGGGTCCCGAAGCCAAAAACATTCAGTACTTC. Protein product: CASSSQGPEAKNIQYF. The V call is TRBV7-2, the J call TRBJ2-4, with TRBD1 as a possible D gene (6 bases). CDR3 length: 16 amino acids. Germline V lookup: CDR1 SGHTA, CDR2 FQGNSA. Trimming stripped 4 bases from V and 0 bases from J, with 13 bases between.

This sequence joins TRBV7-3 and TRBJ2-7, with unresolved D. Per germline, CDR1 SGHTA and CDR2 FQGTGA. CDR3 length: 14 amino acids. Trimming removed 1 base at V and 6 bases at J, with 13 bases between. CDR3 loop: CASSLNANAGEQYF. DNA of the CDR3: TGTGCCAGCAGCTTAAACGCCAACGCAGGCGAGCAGTACTTC. The whole variable domain, remainder taken from reference TRBV7-3 and TRBJ2-7, is GAGVSQTPSNKVTEKGKYVELRCDPISGHTALYWYRQSLGQGPEFLIYFQGTGAADDSGLPNDRFFAVRPEGSVSTLKIQRTERGDSAVYLCASSLNANAGEQYFGPGTRLTVT.